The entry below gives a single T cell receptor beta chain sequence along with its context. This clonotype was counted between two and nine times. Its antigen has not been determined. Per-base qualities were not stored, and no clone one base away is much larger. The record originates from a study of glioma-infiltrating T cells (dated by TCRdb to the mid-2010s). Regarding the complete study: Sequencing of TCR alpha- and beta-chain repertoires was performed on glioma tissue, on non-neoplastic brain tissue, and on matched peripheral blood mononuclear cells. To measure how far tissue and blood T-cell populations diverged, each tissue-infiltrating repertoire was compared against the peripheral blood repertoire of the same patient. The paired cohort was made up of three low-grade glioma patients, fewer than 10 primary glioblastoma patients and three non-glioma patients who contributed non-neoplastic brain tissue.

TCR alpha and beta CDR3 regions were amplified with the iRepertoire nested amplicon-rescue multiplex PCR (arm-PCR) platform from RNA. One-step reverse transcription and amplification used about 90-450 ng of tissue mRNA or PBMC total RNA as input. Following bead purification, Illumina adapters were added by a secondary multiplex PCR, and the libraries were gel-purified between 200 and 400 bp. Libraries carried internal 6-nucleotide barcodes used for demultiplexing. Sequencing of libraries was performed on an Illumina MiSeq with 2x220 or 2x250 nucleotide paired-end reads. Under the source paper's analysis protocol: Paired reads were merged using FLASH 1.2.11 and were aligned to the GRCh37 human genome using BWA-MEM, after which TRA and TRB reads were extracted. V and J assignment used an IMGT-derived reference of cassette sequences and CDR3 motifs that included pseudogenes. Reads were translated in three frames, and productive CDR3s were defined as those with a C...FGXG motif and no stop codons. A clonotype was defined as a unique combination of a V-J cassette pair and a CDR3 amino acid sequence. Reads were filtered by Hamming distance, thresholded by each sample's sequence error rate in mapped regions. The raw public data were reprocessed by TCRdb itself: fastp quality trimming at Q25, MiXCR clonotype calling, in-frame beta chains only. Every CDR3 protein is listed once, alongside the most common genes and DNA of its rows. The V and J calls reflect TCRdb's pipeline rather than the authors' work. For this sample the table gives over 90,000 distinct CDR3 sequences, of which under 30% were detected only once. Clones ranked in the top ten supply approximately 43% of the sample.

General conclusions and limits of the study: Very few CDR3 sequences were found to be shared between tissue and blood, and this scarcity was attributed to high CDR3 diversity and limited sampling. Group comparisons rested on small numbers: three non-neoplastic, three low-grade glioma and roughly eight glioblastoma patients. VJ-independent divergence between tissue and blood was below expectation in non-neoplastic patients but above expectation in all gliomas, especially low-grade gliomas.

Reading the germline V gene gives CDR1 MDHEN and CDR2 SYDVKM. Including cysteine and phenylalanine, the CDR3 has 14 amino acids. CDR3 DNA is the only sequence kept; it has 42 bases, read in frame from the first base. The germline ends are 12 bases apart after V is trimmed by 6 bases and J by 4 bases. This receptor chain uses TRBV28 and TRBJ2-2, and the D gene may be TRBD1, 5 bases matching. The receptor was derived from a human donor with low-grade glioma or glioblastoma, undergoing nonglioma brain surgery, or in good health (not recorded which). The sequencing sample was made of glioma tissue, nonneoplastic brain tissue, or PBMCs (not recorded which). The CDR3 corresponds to CASRLTGATGELFF. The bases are TGTGCCAGCAGGTTGACTGGGGCCACCGGGGAGCTGTTTTTT.